One and the same sample provided the 5 T cell receptor delta chains below, sequenced in a study of gamma-delta T cells after stem cell transplantation. TCRdb re-called the RT-PCR reads with CATT. The sample lists thousands of delta-chain clones, less than 2.5% occurring once. Input material: gamma-delta T cells. The source of these receptors is a human donor. It is not recorded whose cells these are; they may come from a transplant donor.

This clone has only a few counts. A read error may explain this, as a much larger clone is one base away. The V gene is TRDV1, the J gene TRDJ1; TRDD3 matches at 9 bases. This CDR3 region has 17 residues. The V gene's germline CDR1 is TSWWSYY and CDR2 QGS. The CDR3 protein is CALGDTLGDHYTDKLTF. The CDR3 region has the DNA TGTGCTCTTGGGGACACACTGGGGGACCATTACACCGATAAACTCACCTTT.

A word on this clone: This could be a read error, since a much larger clone is one nucleotide away. The CDR3 coding sequence is TGTGCCTGTGACTCCGTGCCGGGGGACCGCGATAAACTCATCTTT. Its translation is CACDSVPGDRDKLIF. The chain couples TRDV2 to TRDJ1; tentative D call: TRDD3 (6 bases). Trimming left V 3 bases short and J 4 bases short, with 17 bases between. The CDR3 totals 15 residues. Looked up from germline, CDR1 is GEAIGNYY and CDR2 is EKD.

Turning to this clone: A read error is possible here, since a much larger clone lies one base away. The same CDR3 can be traced to other DNA sequences in this sample. The chain has TRDV2 and TRDJ2; D is perhaps TRDD3 (5 bases). Germline V gene data show CDR1 as GEAIGNYY and CDR2 as EKD. The ends were cut back, 2 bases at V and 8 bases at J, with 23 bases in the middle. The CDR3 runs 17 residues. The CDR3 nucleotides read TGTGCCTGTGACAGGCTACCACTCCCGGGGGGTGCGGCACAACTCTTCTTT. Protein product: CACDRLPLPGGAAQLFF.

This clone is medium-sized within its sample. This chain uses TRDV1 with TRDJ1; 8 bases match TRDD3. The CDR3 is 19 amino acids. Germline CDR1 TSWWSYY, CDR2 QGS. Trimming at V came to 3 bases and at J to 1 base, leaving 16 bases not matched to a gene. In nucleotides, the CDR3 is TGTGCTCTTGGGGACCGTTCCTTCGACTGGGGGGTTACCACCGATAAACTCATCTTT. Residues: CALGDRSFDWGVTTDKLIF.

As to this clone: A much larger clone differs from this one at a single base, so this may be a read error. At the DNA level, this CDR3 is encoded by other sequences in the same sample as well. This chain links TRDV2 with TRDJ1; 11 nucleotides match TRDD3. This CDR3 region has 21 residues. The germline CDR1 and CDR2 sequences are GEAIGNYY and EKD. The CDR3 loop reads CACDPLGPPMGDTRSTDKLIF. The DNA for the CDR3 is TGCGCCTGTGACCCCCTAGGTCCCCCAATGGGGGATACGCGGAGCACCGATAAACTCATCTTT.